This T cell receptor (beta chain) is from a study of CD8+ T cells in alopecia areata. Sorting of CD4+ and CD8+ T cells was performed on PBMCs. Following extraction, RNA underwent reverse transcription to cDNA, which served as the sequencing template. TCRdb's table, derived via immunoSEQ multiplex PCR, lists solely in-frame clones and lacks some. The sample carries around 210,000 clones, roughly three fifths recorded once. Turning to this clone: Its antigen is currently unknown. Other DNA sequences in this specimen translate into the identical CDR3.

This CDR3 has 12 residues. CDR1 and CDR2 from the germline V gene are SGDLS and YYNGEE. Between the trimmed V and J ends, which lost 0 bases and 7 bases, there was a span of 8 bases. Study results and caveats: Sharing of TCRs across patients appeared less clear than in mice, possibly for HLA-related reasons. Scalp lesions, especially in alopecia totalis/universalis, had higher clonality than normal scalp.

This chain connects TRBV9 to TRBJ2-7; unclear D gene. The sequenced sample consisted of CD8+ T cells sorted from blood. This TCR was sampled from a human donor in good health. CDR3 nucleotide sequence: TGTGCCAGCAGCGTAGGAGGTGGAGAGCAGTACTTC. Translating it yields CASSVGGGEQYF.